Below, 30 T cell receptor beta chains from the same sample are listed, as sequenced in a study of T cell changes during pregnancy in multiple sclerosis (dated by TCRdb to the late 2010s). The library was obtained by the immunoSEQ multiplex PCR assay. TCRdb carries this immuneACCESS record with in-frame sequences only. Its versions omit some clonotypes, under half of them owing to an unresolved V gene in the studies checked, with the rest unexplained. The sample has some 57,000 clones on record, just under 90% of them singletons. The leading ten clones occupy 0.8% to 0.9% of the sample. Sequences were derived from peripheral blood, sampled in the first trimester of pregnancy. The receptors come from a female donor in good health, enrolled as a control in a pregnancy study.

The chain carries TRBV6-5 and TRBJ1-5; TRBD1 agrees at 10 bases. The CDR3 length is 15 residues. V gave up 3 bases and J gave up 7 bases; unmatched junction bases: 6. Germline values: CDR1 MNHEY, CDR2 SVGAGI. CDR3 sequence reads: CASSYSGQGIQPQHF. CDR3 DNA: TGTGCCAGCAGTTATTCGGGACAGGGGATACAGCCCCAGCATTTT.

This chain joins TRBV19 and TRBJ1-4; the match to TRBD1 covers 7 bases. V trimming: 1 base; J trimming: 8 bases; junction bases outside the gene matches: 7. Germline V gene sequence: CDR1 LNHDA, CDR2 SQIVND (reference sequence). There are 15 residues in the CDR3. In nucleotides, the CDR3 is TGTGCCAGTAGTATAGCTACCGGACAGGCCGAAAAACTGTTTTTT. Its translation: CASSIATGQAEKLFF.

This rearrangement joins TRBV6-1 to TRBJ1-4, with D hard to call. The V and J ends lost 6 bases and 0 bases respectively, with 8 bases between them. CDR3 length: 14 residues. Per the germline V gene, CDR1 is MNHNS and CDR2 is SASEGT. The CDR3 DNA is TGTGCCAGCAGCCGTAGCCCAACTAATGAAAAACTGTTTTTT. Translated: CASSRSPTNEKLFF.

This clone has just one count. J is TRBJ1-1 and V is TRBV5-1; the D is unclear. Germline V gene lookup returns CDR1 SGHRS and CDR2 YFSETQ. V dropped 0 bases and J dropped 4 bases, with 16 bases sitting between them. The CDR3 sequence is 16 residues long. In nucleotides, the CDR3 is TGCGCCAGCAGCTTGGGGAGCCAATTCGGAGGCACTGAAGCTTTCTTT. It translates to CASSLGSQFGGTEAFF.

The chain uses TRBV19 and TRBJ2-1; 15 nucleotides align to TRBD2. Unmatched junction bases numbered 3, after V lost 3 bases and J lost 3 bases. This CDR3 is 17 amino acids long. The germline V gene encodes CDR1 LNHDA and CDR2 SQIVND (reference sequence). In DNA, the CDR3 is TGTGCCAGTAGTATGCGGACTAGCGGGGGGGGCTACAATGAGCAGTTCTTC. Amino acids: CASSMRTSGGGYNEQFF.

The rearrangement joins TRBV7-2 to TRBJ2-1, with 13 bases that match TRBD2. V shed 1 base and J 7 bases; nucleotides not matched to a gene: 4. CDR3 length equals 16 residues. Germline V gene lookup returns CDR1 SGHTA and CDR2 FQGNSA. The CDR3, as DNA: TGTGCCAGCAGCTTAGGCGGGACTAGCGGGGTTAATGAGCAGTTCTTC. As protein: CASSLGGTSGVNEQFF.

The CDR3 here is CASSEGQATSTDTQYF. CDR3 nucleotide sequence: TGTGCCAGCAGTGAGGGACAGGCTACTAGCACAGATACGCAGTATTTT. The chain has TRBV6-1 and TRBJ2-3, with TRBD1 matching 8 bases. The CDR3 sequence is 16 residues long. Germline values: CDR1 MNHNS, CDR2 SASEGT. J gave up 0 bases and V 3 bases, and 5 bases lay outside the gene matches.

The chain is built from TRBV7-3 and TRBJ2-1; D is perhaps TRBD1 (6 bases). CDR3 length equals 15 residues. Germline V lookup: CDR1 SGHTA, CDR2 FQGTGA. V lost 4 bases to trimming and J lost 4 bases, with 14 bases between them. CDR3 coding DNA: TGTGCCAGCAGCTCGGCCGGGACACAGTACAATGAGCAGTTCTTC. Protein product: CASSSAGTQYNEQFF.

The chain's CDR3 is CASSLALDSTQETQYF. The DNA of the CDR3 is TGCGCCAGCAGCTTGGCCTTGGACAGCACCCAAGAGACCCAGTACTTC. This chain links TRBV5-1 with TRBJ2-5; TRBD1 is a possible D gene (6 bases). Germline loops: CDR1 SGHRS, CDR2 YFSETQ. The CDR3 runs to 16 residues. V lost 0 bases and J lost 1, with 13 bases in between.

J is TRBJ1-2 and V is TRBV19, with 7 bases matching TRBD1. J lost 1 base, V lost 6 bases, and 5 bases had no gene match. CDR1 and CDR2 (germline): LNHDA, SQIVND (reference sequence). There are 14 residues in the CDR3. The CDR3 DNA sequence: TGTGCCAGTAGGAAAACAGGGGTTAACTATGGCTACACCTTC. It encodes CASRKTGVNYGYTF. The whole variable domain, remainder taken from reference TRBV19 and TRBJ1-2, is DGGITQSPKYLFRKEGQNVTLSCEQNLNHDAMYWYRQDPGQGLRLIYYSQIVNDFQKGDIAEGYSVSREKKESFPLTVTSAQKNPTAFYLCASRKTGVNYGYTFGSGTRLTVV.

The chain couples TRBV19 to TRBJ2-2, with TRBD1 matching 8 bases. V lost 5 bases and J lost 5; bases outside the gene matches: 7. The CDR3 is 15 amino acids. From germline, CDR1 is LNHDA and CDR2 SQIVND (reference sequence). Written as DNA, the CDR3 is TGTGCCAGTAGTCTCCGGACAGGGAGGACCGGGGAGCTGTTTTTT. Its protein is CASSLRTGRTGELFF.

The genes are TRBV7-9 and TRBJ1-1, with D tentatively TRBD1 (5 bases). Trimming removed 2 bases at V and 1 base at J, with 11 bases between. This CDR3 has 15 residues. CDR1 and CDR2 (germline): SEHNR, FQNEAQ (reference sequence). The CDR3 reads CASSLNLQGNTEAFF. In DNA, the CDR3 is TGTGCCAGCAGCTTAAATCTCCAGGGGAACACTGAAGCTTTCTTT.

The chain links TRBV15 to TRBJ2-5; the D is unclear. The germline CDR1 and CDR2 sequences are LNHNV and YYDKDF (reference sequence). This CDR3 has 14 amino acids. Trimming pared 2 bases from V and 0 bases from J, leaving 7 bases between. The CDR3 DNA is TGTGCCACCAGCAGACCGGAGTACCAAGAGACCCAGTACTTC. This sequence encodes CATSRPEYQETQYF.

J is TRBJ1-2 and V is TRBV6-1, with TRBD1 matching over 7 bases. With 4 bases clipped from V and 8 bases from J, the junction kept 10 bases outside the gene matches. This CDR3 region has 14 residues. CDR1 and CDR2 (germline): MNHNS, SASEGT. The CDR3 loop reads CASSVGTGEDGYTF. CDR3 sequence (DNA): TGTGCCAGCAGTGTAGGAACAGGGGAGGACGGCTACACCTTC.

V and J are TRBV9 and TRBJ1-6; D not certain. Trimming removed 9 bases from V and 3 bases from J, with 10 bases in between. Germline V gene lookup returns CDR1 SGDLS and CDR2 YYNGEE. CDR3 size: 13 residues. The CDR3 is CATYTGYNSPLHF. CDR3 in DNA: TGTGCCACCTACACGGGCTATAATTCACCCCTCCACTTT.

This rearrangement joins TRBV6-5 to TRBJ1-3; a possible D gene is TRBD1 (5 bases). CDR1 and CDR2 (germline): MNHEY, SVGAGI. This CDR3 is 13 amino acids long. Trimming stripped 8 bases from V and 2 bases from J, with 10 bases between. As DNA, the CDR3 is TGTGCCAGCCGTGGGGCAACTGGAAACACCATATATTTT. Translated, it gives CASRGATGNTIYF.

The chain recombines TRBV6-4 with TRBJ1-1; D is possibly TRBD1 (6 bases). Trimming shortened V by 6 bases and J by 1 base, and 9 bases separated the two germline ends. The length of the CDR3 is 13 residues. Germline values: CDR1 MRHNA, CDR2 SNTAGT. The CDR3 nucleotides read TGTGCCAGCAGCTTACAGGGGAACACTGAAGCTTTCTTT. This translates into CASSLQGNTEAFF.

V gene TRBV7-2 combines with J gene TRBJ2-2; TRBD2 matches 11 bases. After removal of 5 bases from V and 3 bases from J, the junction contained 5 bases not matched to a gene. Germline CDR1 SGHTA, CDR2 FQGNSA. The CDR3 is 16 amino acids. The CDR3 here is CASSLTSGGHTGELFF. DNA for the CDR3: TGTGCCAGCAGCCTCACTAGCGGGGGTCACACCGGGGAGCTGTTTTTT.

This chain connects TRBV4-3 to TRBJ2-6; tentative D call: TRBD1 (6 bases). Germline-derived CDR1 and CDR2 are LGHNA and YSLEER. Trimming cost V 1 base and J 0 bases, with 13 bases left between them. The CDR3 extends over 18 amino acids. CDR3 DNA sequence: TGCGCCAGCAGCCAAGCTTCGACAGGCGCCTCTGGGGCCAACGTCCTGACTTTC. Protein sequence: CASSQASTGASGANVLTF.

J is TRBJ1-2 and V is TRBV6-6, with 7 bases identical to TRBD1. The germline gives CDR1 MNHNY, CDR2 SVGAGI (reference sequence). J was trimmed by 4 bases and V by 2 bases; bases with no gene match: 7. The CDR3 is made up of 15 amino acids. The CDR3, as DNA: TGTGCCAGCAGTTACCCTGGAGGGGGCGGCTATGGCTACACCTTC. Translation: CASSYPGGGGYGYTF.

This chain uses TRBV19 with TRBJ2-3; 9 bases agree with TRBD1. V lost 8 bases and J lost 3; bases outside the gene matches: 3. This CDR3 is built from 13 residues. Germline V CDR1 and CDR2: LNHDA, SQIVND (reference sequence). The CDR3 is CASSGTGTDTQYF. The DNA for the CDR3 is TGTGCCAGTTCCGGGACAGGGACAGATACGCAGTATTTT.

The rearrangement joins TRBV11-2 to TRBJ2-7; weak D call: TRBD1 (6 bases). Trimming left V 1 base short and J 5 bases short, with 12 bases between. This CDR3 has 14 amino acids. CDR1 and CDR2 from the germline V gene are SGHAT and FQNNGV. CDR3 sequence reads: CASSLAGTTNEQYF. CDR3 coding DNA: TGTGCCAGCAGCTTAGCCGGGACAACTAACGAGCAGTACTTC.

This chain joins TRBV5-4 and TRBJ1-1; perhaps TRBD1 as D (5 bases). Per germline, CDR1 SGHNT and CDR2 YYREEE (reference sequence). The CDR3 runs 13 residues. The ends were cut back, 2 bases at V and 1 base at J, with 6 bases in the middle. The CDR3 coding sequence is TGTGCCAGCAGCTTTGACAGGAACACTGAAGCTTTCTTT. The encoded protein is CASSFDRNTEAFF.

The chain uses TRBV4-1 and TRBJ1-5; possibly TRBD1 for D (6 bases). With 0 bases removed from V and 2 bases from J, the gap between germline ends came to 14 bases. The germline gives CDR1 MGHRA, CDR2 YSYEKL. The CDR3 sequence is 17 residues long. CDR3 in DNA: TGCGCCAGCAGCCAAGATGAAACAGGGAGAGGCAATCAGCCCCAGCATTTT. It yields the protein CASSQDETGRGNQPQHF.

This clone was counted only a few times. The CDR3 reads CAGGRGITEAFF. The CDR3 DNA reads TGTGCCGGGGGGAGAGGGATTACTGAAGCTTTCTTT. This chain links TRBV30 with TRBJ1-1, with a weak D call TRBD1 (5 bases). Between the trimmed V and J ends, which lost 8 bases and 5 bases, there was a span of 15 bases. The CDR3 contains 12 residues. Germline V gives CDR1 GTSNPN, CDR2 SVGIG (reference sequence).

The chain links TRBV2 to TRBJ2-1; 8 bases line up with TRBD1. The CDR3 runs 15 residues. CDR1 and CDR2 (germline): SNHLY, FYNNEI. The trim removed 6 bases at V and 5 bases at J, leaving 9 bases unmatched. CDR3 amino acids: CASRKLGQGDNEQFF. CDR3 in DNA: TGTGCCAGCAGGAAACTAGGACAGGGCGACAATGAGCAGTTCTTC.

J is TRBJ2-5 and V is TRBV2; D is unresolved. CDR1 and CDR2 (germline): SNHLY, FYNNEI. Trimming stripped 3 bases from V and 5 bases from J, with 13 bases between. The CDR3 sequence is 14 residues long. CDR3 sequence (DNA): TGTGCCAGCAGTGATCCTCGAGCGAGGGAGACCCAGTACTTC. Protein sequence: CASSDPRARETQYF.

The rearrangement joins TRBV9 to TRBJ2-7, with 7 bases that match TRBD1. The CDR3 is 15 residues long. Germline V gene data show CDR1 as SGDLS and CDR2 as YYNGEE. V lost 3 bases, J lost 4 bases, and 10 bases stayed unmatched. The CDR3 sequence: CASSAHTGTDYEQYF. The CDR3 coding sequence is TGTGCCAGCAGCGCCCACACCGGGACAGATTACGAGCAGTACTTC.

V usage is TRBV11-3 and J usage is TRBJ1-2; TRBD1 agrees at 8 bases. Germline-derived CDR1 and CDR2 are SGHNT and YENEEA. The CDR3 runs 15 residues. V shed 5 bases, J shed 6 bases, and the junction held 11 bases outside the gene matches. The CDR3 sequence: CASSDSDRERDGYTF. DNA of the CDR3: TGTGCCAGCAGCGATTCGGACAGGGAAAGGGATGGCTACACCTTC.

The CDR3 DNA is TGTGCCAGCAGCTCGTCGACAGAACTCTACGAGCAGTACTTC. It codes for CASSSSTELYEQYF. The rearrangement joins TRBV11-3 to TRBJ2-7, with a possible D match to TRBD1 (5 bases). Germline CDR1 SGHNT, CDR2 YENEEA. The germline V and J ends were trimmed by 4 bases and 3 bases, with 13 bases remaining between them. The CDR3 spans 14 residues.